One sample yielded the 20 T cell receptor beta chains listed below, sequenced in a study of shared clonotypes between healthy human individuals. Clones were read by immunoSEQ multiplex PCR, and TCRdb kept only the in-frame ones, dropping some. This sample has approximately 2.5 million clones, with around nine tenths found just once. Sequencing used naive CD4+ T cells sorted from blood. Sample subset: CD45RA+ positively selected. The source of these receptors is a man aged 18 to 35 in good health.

The DNA for the CDR3 is TGTGCCATCAGTGACTTCACTACGGTACCCGGGGAGCTGTTTTTT. It codes for CAISDFTTVPGELFF. V gene TRBV10-3 combines with J gene TRBJ2-2; no definite D call. V was clipped by 3 bases and J by 6 bases, with 14 bases between them. Germline CDR1 reads ENHRY; CDR2 reads SYGVKD. The CDR3 runs 15 residues.

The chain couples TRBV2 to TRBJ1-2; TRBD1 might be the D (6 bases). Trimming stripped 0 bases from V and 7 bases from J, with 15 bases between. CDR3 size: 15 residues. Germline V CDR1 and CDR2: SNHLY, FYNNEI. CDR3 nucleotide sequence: TGTGCCAGCAGTGAAGCAGGGCAGGGGATTGGTGGCTACACCTTC. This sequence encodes CASSEAGQGIGGYTF.

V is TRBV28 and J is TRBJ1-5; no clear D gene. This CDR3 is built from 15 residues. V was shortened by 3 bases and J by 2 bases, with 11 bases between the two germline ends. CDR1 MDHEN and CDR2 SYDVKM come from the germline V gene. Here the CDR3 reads CASSFSSYGNQPQHF. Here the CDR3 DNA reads TGTGCCAGCAGTTTTTCGTCTTATGGCAATCAGCCCCAGCATTTT.

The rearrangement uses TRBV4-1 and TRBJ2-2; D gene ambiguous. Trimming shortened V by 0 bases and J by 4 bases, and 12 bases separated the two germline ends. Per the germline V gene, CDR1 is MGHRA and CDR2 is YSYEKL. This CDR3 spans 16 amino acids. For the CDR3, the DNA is TGCGCCAGCAGCCAAGATCCGGGCCTACCCACCGGGGAGCTGTTTTTT. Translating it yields CASSQDPGLPTGELFF.

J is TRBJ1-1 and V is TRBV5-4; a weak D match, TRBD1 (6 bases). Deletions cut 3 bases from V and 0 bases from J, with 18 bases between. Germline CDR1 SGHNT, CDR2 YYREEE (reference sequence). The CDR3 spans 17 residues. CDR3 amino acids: CASSWGGPLLMNTEAFF. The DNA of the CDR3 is TGTGCCAGCAGCTGGGGGGGGCCCCTCCTAATGAACACTGAAGCTTTCTTT. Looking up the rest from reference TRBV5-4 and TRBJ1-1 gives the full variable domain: ETGVTQSPTHLIKTRGQQVTLRCSSQSGHNTVSWYQQALGQGPQFIFQYYREEENGRGNFPPRFSGLQFPNYSSELNVNALELDDSALYLCASSWGGPLLMNTEAFFGQGTRLTVV.

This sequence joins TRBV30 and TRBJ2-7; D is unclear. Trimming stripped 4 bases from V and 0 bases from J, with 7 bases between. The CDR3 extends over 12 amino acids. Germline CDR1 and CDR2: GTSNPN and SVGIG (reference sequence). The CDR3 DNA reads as TGTGCCTGGACTTCGGACTCCTACGAGCAGTACTTC. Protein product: CAWTSDSYEQYF.

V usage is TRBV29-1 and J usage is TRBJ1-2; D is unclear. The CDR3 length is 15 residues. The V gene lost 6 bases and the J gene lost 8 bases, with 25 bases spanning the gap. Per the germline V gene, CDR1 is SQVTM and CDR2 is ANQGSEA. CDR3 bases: TGCAGCGTCAGTGAGTCAGGCGGGGATATGTGGGGCTACACCTTC. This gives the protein CSVSESGGDMWGYTF.

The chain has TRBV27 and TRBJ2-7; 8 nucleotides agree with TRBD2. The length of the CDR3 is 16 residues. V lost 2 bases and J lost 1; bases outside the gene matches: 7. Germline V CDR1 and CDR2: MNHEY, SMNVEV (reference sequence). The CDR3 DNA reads TGTGCCAGCAGTTTACGTGTCCCGGGGGGGTCCTACGAGCAGTACTTC. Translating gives CASSLRVPGGSYEQYF.

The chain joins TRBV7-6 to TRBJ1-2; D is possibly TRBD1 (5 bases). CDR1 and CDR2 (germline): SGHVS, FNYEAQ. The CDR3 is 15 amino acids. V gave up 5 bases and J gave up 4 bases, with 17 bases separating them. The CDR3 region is CASSLQAAALYGYTF. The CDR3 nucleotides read TGTGCCAGCAGCCTACAGGCGGCGGCCCTCTATGGCTACACCTTC.

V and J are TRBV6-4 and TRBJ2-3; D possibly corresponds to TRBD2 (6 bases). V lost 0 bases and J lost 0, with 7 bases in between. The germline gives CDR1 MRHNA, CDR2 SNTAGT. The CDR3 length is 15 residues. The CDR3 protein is CASSDSGGSTDTQYF. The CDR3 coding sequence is TGTGCCAGCAGTGACTCCGGGGGTAGCACAGATACGCAGTATTTT.

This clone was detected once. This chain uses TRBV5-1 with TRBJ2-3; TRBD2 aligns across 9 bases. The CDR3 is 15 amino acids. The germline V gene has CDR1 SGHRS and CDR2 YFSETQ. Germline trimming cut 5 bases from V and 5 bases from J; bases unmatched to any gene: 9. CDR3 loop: CASSASGGRGDTQYF. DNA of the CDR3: TGCGCCAGCAGTGCCAGCGGGGGGCGGGGAGATACGCAGTATTTT.

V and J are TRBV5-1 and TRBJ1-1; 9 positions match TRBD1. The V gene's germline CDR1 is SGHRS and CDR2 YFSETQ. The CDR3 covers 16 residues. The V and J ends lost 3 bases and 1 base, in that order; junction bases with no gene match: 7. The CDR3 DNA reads TGCGCCAGCAGCTCCGGATCGACAGGGGGGAACACTGAAGCTTTCTTT. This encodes CASSSGSTGGNTEAFF.

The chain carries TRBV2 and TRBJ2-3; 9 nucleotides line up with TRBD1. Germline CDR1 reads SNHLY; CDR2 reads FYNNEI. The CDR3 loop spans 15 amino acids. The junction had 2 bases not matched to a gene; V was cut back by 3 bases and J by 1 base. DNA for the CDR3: TGTGCCAGCAGTGATAGGGACAGGGGCACAGATACGCAGTATTTT. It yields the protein CASSDRDRGTDTQYF.

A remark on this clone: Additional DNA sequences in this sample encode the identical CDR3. The DNA of the CDR3 is TGCGCCAGCAGCTTGGGGACAGGGGTAGGTCAGCCCCAGCATTTT. Translation gives CASSLGTGVGQPQHF. This chain connects TRBV5-1 to TRBJ1-5; 9 bases agree with TRBD1. CDR3 size: 15 residues. Trimming took 0 bases from V and 6 from J; bases not matched to a gene: 4. Germline V gene sequence: CDR1 SGHRS, CDR2 YFSETQ.

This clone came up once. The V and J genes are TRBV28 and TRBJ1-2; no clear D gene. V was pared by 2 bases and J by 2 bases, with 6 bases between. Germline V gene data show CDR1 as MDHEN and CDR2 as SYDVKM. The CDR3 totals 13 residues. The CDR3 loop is CASSLPRNYGYTF. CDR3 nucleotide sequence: TGTGCCAGCAGTTTACCCAGGAACTATGGCTACACCTTC.

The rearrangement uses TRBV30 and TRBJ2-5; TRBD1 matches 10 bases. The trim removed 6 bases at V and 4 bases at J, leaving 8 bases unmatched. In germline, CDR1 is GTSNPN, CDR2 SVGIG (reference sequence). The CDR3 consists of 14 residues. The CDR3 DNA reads TGTGCCTGTGGACCGGGACAGGGGTTAGAGACCCAGTACTTC. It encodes CACGPGQGLETQYF.

The CDR3 here is CASSADWDPYNEQFF. CDR3 bases: TGTGCCAGCAGTGCTGATTGGGACCCCTACAATGAGCAGTTCTTC. The chain carries TRBV6-5 and TRBJ2-1, with D perhaps matching TRBD1 or TRBD2 (5 bases each). With 5 bases removed from V and 2 bases from J, the gap between germline ends came to 13 bases. Germline assignment: CDR1 MNHEY and CDR2 SVGAGI. CDR3 length: 15 residues.

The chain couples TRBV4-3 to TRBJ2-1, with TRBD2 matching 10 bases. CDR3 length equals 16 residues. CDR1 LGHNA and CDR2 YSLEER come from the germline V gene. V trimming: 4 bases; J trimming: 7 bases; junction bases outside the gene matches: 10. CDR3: CASSLQREGHWNEQFF. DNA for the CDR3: TGCGCCAGCAGCCTACAGCGGGAGGGCCATTGGAATGAGCAGTTCTTC.

Here the CDR3 DNA reads TGTGCCAGCAGTGGTCGGCAGGGCCGCAATCAGCCCCAGCATTTT. It translates to CASSGRQGRNQPQHF. The chain couples TRBV2 to TRBJ1-5; the D gene is possibly TRBD1 (5 bases). The V and J ends lost 4 bases and 2 bases respectively, with 12 bases between them. The CDR3 sequence is 15 residues long. Germline CDR1 is SNHLY and CDR2 is FYNNEI.

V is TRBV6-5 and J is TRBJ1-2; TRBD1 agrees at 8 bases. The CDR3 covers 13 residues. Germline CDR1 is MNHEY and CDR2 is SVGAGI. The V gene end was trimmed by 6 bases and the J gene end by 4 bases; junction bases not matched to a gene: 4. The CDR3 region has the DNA TGTGCCAGCAGACCTGGGACAGGCTATGGCTACACCTTC. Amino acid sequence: CASRPGTGYGYTF.